These 2 T cell receptor beta chains were all obtained from the same sample, sequenced in a study of cytotoxic CD8 clonotypes in ibrutinib-treated CLL. Profiled with immunoSEQ multiplex PCR; TCRdb holds only in-frame clones, not every one. The sample has about 68,000 clones; more than 60% are singletons. Specimen: PBMCs, collected after 12 months of ibrutinib treatment. These TCRs come from a human donor with chronic lymphocytic leukemia.

The chain recombines TRBV18 with TRBJ1-6; 10 positions match TRBD1. In germline, CDR1 is KGHSH, CDR2 LQKENI. V trimming: 3 bases; J trimming: 8 bases; junction bases outside the gene matches: 4. CDR3 length: 15 amino acids. The CDR3 bases are TGTGCCAGCTCACCGCGACAGGGGGCAGATTCACCCCTCCACTTT. Encoded protein: CASSPRQGADSPLHF.

The V and J genes are TRBV6-5 and TRBJ1-6; possible D gene TRBD1, 5 bases. Trimming took 6 bases from V and 8 from J, leaving 14 bases between them. The CDR3 totals 14 residues. Germline values: CDR1 MNHEY, CDR2 SVGAGI. For the CDR3, the DNA is TGTGCCAGCAGCGGGGGGGACCTAGATTCACCCCTCCACTTT. This sequence encodes CASSGGDLDSPLHF.